The count of the clone carrying this TCR beta chain is one. The antigen is not known. This record belongs to a study of T cell responses to AZD1222 COVID-19 vaccine. Study-wide points: The CD4 TCRs associated with vaccination extended across spike and predominated at 160-218 and 743-854.

Libraries were prepared by immunoSEQ multiplex PCR; TCRdb keeps only in-frame clonotypes and omits some of them. Of over 150,000 clones in the sample, about nine tenths were seen once. V lost 1 base, J lost 9 bases, and 2 bases stayed unmatched. The CDR3 sequence is 13 residues long. Germline V lookup: CDR1 LGHDT, CDR2 YNNKEL (reference sequence). This sequence originates from an adult in good health. The chain employs TRBV3-1 (or the pseudogene TRBV3-2) and TRBJ1-1, with 10 bases that match TRBD1. The specimen was peripheral blood, collected on day 0 of AZD1222 vaccination. CDR3 protein: CASSQGDRGKAFF. Here the CDR3 DNA reads TGTGCCAGCAGCCAAGGGGACAGGGGAAAAGCTTTCTTT.